Described below is a single T cell receptor (beta chain) sequence and its context. The record originates from a study of identical twins. Unique molecular identifiers were present on the cDNA, which also gained a universal primer site by template switching. TCRdb re-called the 5' RACE reads through MiXCR, storing one row per CDR3 protein. The table shows 1.5 million or so distinct CDR3 sequences, with about 32% occurring only once. CDR1 is MNHEY, CDR2 SMNVEV, per germline (reference sequence). The CDR3 runs 14 residues. This chain uses TRBV27 with TRBJ2-5; 7 positions match TRBD2. TRBJ2-7 explains the end of the DNA better; the J call may be wrong. The sequence was obtained from a newborn girl in good health. The sample consisted of cord blood. CDR3 amino acids: CASSPLVGEGEQYF. Here the CDR3 DNA reads TGTGCCAGCAGTCCCCTCGTGGGGGAGGGCGAGCAGTACTTC.